Listed here are 32 T cell receptor beta chains from one sample, sequenced in a study of cytomegalovirus exposure and HLA in healthy donors. The PCR used 60 Vbeta and 13 Jbeta primers. Sequenced by immunoSEQ multiplex PCR; TCRdb stores in-frame clones only, minus some. Here the sample spans roughly 160,000 clones, around 80% being singletons. Material: PBMCs. The receptor set was obtained from a female donor in good health and CMV-seronegative.

The chain combines TRBV14 with TRBJ2-6, with 7 bases aligning to TRBD2. Per the germline V gene, CDR1 is SGHDN and CDR2 is FVKESK. Losses at the gene ends were 0 bases for V and 1 base for J; bases not matched to a gene: 15. The length of the CDR3 is 21 residues. For the CDR3, the DNA is TGTGCCAGCAGCCAAGATCTTAGGTGGGAGGGCCCCCTATCTGGGGCCAACGTCCTGACTTTC. Translation: CASSQDLRWEGPLSGANVLTF.

The chain uses TRBV11-2 and TRBJ2-5; the D is unclear. Germline V lookup: CDR1 SGHAT, CDR2 FQNNGV. V was trimmed by 5 bases and J by 4 bases, leaving 14 bases between them. The CDR3 sequence is 14 residues long. The DNA for the CDR3 is TGTGCCAGCAGCCACCGGGTCGATACAGAGACCCAGTACTTC. It specifies CASSHRVDTETQYF.

The chain links TRBV28 to TRBJ1-5; unclear D gene. The CDR3 totals 12 residues. Per the germline V gene, CDR1 is MDHEN and CDR2 is SYDVKM. With 3 bases removed from V and 4 bases from J, the gap between germline ends came to 4 bases. The CDR3 region is CASSFLNQPQHF. CDR3 DNA sequence: TGTGCCAGCAGTTTTCTGAATCAGCCCCAGCATTTT.

V gene TRBV12-2 combines with J gene TRBJ1-1; the table's D call TRBD1 went unverified against the DNA. TRBV12-2 is classified as a pseudogene. The CDR3 has 12 amino acids. In DNA form, the CDR3 reads TGTGCAAGTCGCTTTCCCAATACTGAAGCTTTCTTT. Translation gives CASRFPNTEAFF.

There are a few counts of this clone. This sequence joins TRBV7-9 and TRBJ2-3, with a possible D match to TRBD1 (5 bases). The ends were cut back, 4 bases at V and 4 bases at J, with 15 bases in the middle. This CDR3 is 15 amino acids long. CDR1 and CDR2 from the germline V gene are SEHNR and FQNEAQ (reference sequence). As DNA, the CDR3 is TGTGCCAGCAGCTCACAGGCCGGTGGTGCAGATACGCAGTATTTT. This gives the protein CASSSQAGGADTQYF.

The chain carries TRBV11-2 and TRBJ1-2; 8 positions match TRBD1. V trimming: 0 bases; J trimming: 5 bases; junction bases outside the gene matches: 8. This CDR3 contains 16 residues. Germline-derived CDR1 and CDR2 are SGHAT and FQNNGV. In DNA, the CDR3 is TGTGCCAGCAGCTTAGAGGGACAGGCTCTTCAGTATGGCTACACCTTC. Its translation: CASSLEGQALQYGYTF.

The J gene is TRBJ2-2, the V gene TRBV5-1, with TRBD2 identical over 9 bases. The V gene's germline CDR1 is SGHRS and CDR2 YFSETQ. The CDR3 runs to 17 residues. Unmatched junction bases numbered 13, after V lost 4 bases and J lost 6 bases. The CDR3 loop reads CASSPGGSGRYAGELFF. CDR3 bases: TGCGCCAGCAGCCCCGGGGGTAGCGGGAGATACGCCGGGGAGCTGTTTTTT.

The chain has TRBV9 and TRBJ1-2; D perhaps matches TRBD1 (5 bases). V was clipped by 4 bases and J by 0 bases, with 16 bases between them. CDR3 length: 16 residues. The V gene's germline CDR1 is SGDLS and CDR2 YYNGEE. The CDR3 protein is CASSSERWGANYGYTF. In DNA form, the CDR3 reads TGTGCCAGCAGCTCCGAGAGGTGGGGGGCTAACTATGGCTACACCTTC.

This clone was picked up a small number of times. The chain links TRBV7-2 to TRBJ2-7; no clear D. Germline lookup yields CDR1 SGHTA and CDR2 FQGNSA. Between the trimmed V and J ends, which lost 3 bases and 1 base, there was a span of 7 bases. The CDR3 is made up of 13 amino acids. CDR3 DNA: TGTGCCAGCAGCTTTTCGGTTTCCTACGAGCAGTACTTC. Protein product: CASSFSVSYEQYF.

The chain joins TRBV7-9 to TRBJ2-3, with 7 bases matching TRBD1. Germline V gene data show CDR1 as SEHNR and CDR2 as FQNEAQ (reference sequence). The CDR3 covers 16 residues. The trim removed 1 base at V and 3 bases at J, leaving 7 bases unmatched. This CDR3 is CASSLGGTERTDTQYF. Here the CDR3 DNA reads TGTGCCAGCAGCTTAGGGGGGACAGAAAGGACAGATACGCAGTATTTT. The variable domain in full, with the rest retrieved from reference TRBV7-9 and TRBJ2-3, is DTGVSQNPRHKITKRGQNVTFRCDPISEHNRLYWYRQTLGQGPEFLTYFQNEAQLEKSRLLSDRFSAERPKGSFSTLEIQRTEQGDSAMYLCASSLGGTERTDTQYFGPGTRLTVL.

The chain uses TRBV11-2 and TRBJ2-4, with D perhaps matching TRBD2 (8 bases). There are 15 residues in the CDR3. Germline lookup yields CDR1 SGHAT and CDR2 FQNNGV. Trimming removed 5 bases from V and 7 bases from J, with 18 bases in between. CDR3 sequence reads: CASSTHRGGGNIQYF. In DNA form, the CDR3 reads TGTGCCAGCAGCACCCACAGGGGCGGGGGGAACATTCAGTACTTC.

This chain connects TRBV6-5 to TRBJ1-5; D is perhaps TRBD1 (5 bases). V dropped 5 bases and J dropped 5 bases, with 10 bases sitting between them. This CDR3 is built from 13 residues. CDR1 and CDR2 from the germline V gene are MNHEY and SVGAGI. The CDR3 DNA sequence: TGTGCCAGCAGTGACCAGGGCCATCAGCCCCAGCATTTT. It specifies CASSDQGHQPQHF.

This clone was detected only once. The V call is TRBV19, the J call TRBJ2-5; a possible D gene is TRBD2 (5 bases). Germline V gives CDR1 LNHDA, CDR2 SQIVND (reference sequence). The CDR3 loop spans 13 amino acids. Trimming removed 6 bases at V and 5 bases at J, with 13 bases between. CDR3 loop: CASSGDGGETQYF. The DNA for the CDR3 is TGTGCCAGTAGCGGGGATGGCGGGGAGACCCAGTACTTC. The entire variable domain, with the rest obtained from reference TRBV19 and TRBJ2-5, is as follows: DGGITQSPKYLFRKEGQNVTLSCEQNLNHDAMYWYRQDPGQGLRLIYYSQIVNDFQKGDIAEGYSVSREKKESFPLTVTSAQKNPTAFYLCASSGDGGETQYFGPGTRLLVL.

The chain couples TRBV11-2 to TRBJ1-6; D possibly corresponds to TRBD1 (5 bases). The CDR3 covers 15 residues. CDR1 is SGHAT, CDR2 FQNNGV, per germline. Trimming took off 1 base at V and 7 bases at J, with 11 bases between the two ends. CDR3 sequence: CASSLVREGNSPLHF. The CDR3 DNA reads TGTGCCAGCAGCTTAGTCCGGGAGGGGAATTCACCCCTCCACTTT.

This chain connects TRBV15 to TRBJ2-6, with TRBD1 matching over 11 bases. The V segment lost 3 bases and the J segment 1 base; nucleotides outside the gene matches: 5. The CDR3 runs to 18 residues. Germline lookup yields CDR1 LNHNV and CDR2 YYDKDF (reference sequence). The CDR3 loop reads CATSSSGQGASGANVLTF. The CDR3 bases are TGTGCCACCAGCAGTTCCGGACAGGGGGCATCTGGGGCCAACGTCCTGACTTTC.

CDR3 sequence (DNA): TGTGCCAGCAGCCACAGCCGGGGGGCGGTCGGGGCCAACGTCCTGACTTTC. Amino acid sequence: CASSHSRGAVGANVLTF. The chain is built from TRBV28 and TRBJ2-6; TRBD2 is a possible D gene (7 bases). In germline, CDR1 is MDHEN, CDR2 SYDVKM. The CDR3 consists of 17 residues. V lost 6 bases to trimming and J lost 4 bases, with 19 bases between them.

This chain uses TRBV4-1 with TRBJ2-1, with 7 bases lining up with TRBD1. Germline V gene sequence: CDR1 MGHRA, CDR2 YSYEKL. V was clipped by 3 bases and J by 3 bases; unmatched bases: 11. The CDR3 consists of 17 residues. The CDR3 coding sequence is TGCGCCAGCAGCCACCCCCTCCGGGACAGTGTCTACAATGAGCAGTTCTTC. Translation: CASSHPLRDSVYNEQFF.

In its sample, this clone ranks as medium-sized. This chain links TRBV7-3 with TRBJ1-5; 9 nucleotides line up with TRBD1. The CDR3 extends over 13 amino acids. Germline V lookup: CDR1 SGHTA, CDR2 FQGTGA. Trimming took 11 bases from V and 3 from J; bases not matched to a gene: 5. As DNA, the CDR3 is TGTGCCCTCCGGGACAGGGACAATCAGCCCCAGCATTTT. Translating it yields CALRDRDNQPQHF. Variable domain in full (rest from reference TRBV7-3 and TRBJ1-5): GAGVSQTPSNKVTEKGKYVELRCDPISGHTALYWYRQSLGQGPEFLIYFQGTGAADDSGLPNDRFFAVRPEGSVSTLKIQRTERGDSAVYLCALRDRDNQPQHFGDGTRLSIL.

V usage is TRBV27 and J usage is TRBJ2-5; TRBD2 aligns across 16 bases. Germline CDR1 reads MNHEY; CDR2 reads SMNVEV (reference sequence). The J segment lost 4 bases and the V segment lost 2 bases, leaving 4 bases of the junction unmatched. This CDR3 has 17 amino acids. Written as DNA, the CDR3 is TGTGCCAGCAGTTTAATGGGACTAGCGGGAGGGGGAGAGACCCAGTACTTC. This gives the protein CASSLMGLAGGGETQYF.

Notes on this clone: The same CDR3 can be traced to other DNA sequences in this sample. The chain combines TRBV7-2 with TRBJ1-2, with 8 bases aligning to TRBD1. With V trimmed by 5 bases and J by 8 bases, 4 bases remained unmatched. CDR3 length: 12 residues. Germline lookup yields CDR1 SGHTA and CDR2 FQGNSA. The CDR3 nucleotides are TGTGCCAGCAGCCTAGACAGGGGAGGCTACACCTTC. Amino acid sequence: CASSLDRGGYTF.

This clone occurred once. The J gene is TRBJ2-2, the V gene TRBV28, with 7 positions matching TRBD1. Unmatched junction bases numbered 9, after V lost 7 bases and J lost 1 base. This CDR3 has 16 residues. Germline V gene data show CDR1 as MDHEN and CDR2 as SYDVKM. Written as DNA, the CDR3 is TGTGCCAGCATTGACAGGGTTGGGCGGAACACCGGGGAGCTGTTTTTT. Translating gives CASIDRVGRNTGELFF.

Comment on this clone: Other DNA sequences of this sample code for an identical CDR3. The V call is TRBV6-4, the J call TRBJ2-3, with a weak D call TRBD2 (5 bases). Germline V gene sequence: CDR1 MRHNA, CDR2 SNTAGT. V was shortened by 0 bases and J by 1 base, with 5 bases between the two germline ends. This CDR3 has 14 amino acids. CDR3 bases: TGTGCCAGCAGTGACTCGGGAGGCACAGATACGCAGTATTTT. It translates to CASSDSGGTDTQYF.

The chain recombines TRBV13 with TRBJ2-1, with D unresolved. Germline loops: CDR1 PRHDT, CDR2 FYEKMQ (reference sequence). Trimming stripped 3 bases from V and 8 bases from J, with 8 bases between. The CDR3 totals 12 residues. The CDR3 coding sequence is TGTGCCAGCAGCTTGAGTGAGGATGAGCAGTTCTTC. This gives the protein CASSLSEDEQFF. The variable domain in full, with the rest retrieved from reference TRBV13 and TRBJ2-1, is AAGVIQSPRHLIKEKRETATLKCYPIPRHDTVYWYQQGPGQDPQFLISFYEKMQSDKGSIPDRFSAQQFSDYHSELNMSSLELGDSALYFCASSLSEDEQFFGPGTRLTVL.

The chain carries TRBV18 and TRBJ2-5, with 12 bases aligning to TRBD2. CDR1 is KGHSH and CDR2 is LQKENI in the germline V gene. With 3 bases clipped from V and 5 bases from J, the junction kept 4 bases outside the gene matches. CDR3 size: 15 residues. CDR3 loop: CASSPTSGGKETQYF. In nucleotides, the CDR3 is TGTGCCAGCTCACCTACTAGCGGGGGGAAGGAGACCCAGTACTTC.

This sequence joins TRBV29-1 and TRBJ1-2, with 7 bases that match TRBD1. J gave up 3 bases and V 6 bases, and 7 bases lay outside the gene matches. CDR3 length: 13 amino acids. The germline V gene has CDR1 SQVTM and CDR2 ANQGSEA. The CDR3 DNA reads as TGCAGCGTGGGAACAGGGGCCGACTATGGCTACACCTTC. Its protein is CSVGTGADYGYTF.

The J gene is TRBJ2-1, the V gene TRBV7-3; 11 bases are a match to TRBD1. The germline V gene encodes CDR1 SGHTA and CDR2 FQGTGA. The CDR3 is made up of 15 amino acids. The junction had 4 bases not matched to a gene; V was cut back by 5 bases and J by 4 bases. CDR3 loop: CASSPGTGGYNEQFF. DNA for the CDR3: TGTGCCAGCAGCCCCGGGACAGGGGGTTACAATGAGCAGTTCTTC. The variable domain in full, with the rest retrieved from reference TRBV7-3 and TRBJ2-1, is GAGVSQTPSNKVTEKGKYVELRCDPISGHTALYWYRQSLGQGPEFLIYFQGTGAADDSGLPNDRFFAVRPEGSVSTLKIQRTERGDSAVYLCASSPGTGGYNEQFFGPGTRLTVL.

The chain couples TRBV28 to TRBJ1-2; D unclear. There are 14 residues in the CDR3. Germline CDR1 and CDR2: MDHEN and SYDVKM. The V gene lost 3 bases and the J gene lost 3 bases, with 11 bases spanning the gap. CDR3 residues: CASSFPGRDYGYTF. CDR3 DNA: TGTGCCAGCAGTTTTCCCGGGAGGGACTATGGCTACACCTTC.

The DNA for the CDR3 is TGTGCCAGCAGCTTAGGGGAGGACAATGAGCAGTTCTTC. Protein sequence: CASSLGEDNEQFF. J is TRBJ2-1 and V is TRBV7-6; the D gene is possibly TRBD2 (6 bases). Germline-derived CDR1 and CDR2 are SGHVS and FNYEAQ. The CDR3 consists of 13 residues. V was pared by 1 base and J by 5 bases, with 6 bases between.

The rearrangement links TRBV7-9 to TRBJ2-5, with 10 bases aligning to TRBD2. V shed 8 bases, J shed 2 bases, and the junction held 11 bases outside the gene matches. Germline CDR1 SEHNR, CDR2 FQNEAQ (reference sequence). The CDR3 is 16 amino acids. The CDR3 DNA sequence: TGTGCCAGCTTTGTGTTAGCGGGGGGCCGACAAGAGACCCAGTACTTC. As protein: CASFVLAGGRQETQYF.

This chain links TRBV6-5 with TRBJ2-7, with D uncertain. Trimming pared 2 bases from V and 2 bases from J, leaving 7 bases between. The CDR3 runs 13 residues. CDR1 is MNHEY, CDR2 SVGAGI, per germline. The DNA of the CDR3 is TGTGCCAGCAGTTACCGGGTGACCTACGAGCAGTACTTC. It is translated as CASSYRVTYEQYF.

This clone was seen more than once but under ten times. This chain links TRBV5-1 with TRBJ2-1; TRBD2 matches 10 bases. In germline, CDR1 is SGHRS, CDR2 YFSETQ. The CDR3 has 17 amino acids. The ends lost 1 base at V and 0 bases at J; junction bases unmatched: 4. CDR3: CASSLTLAGASYNEQFF. CDR3 coding DNA: TGCGCCAGCAGCTTGACGCTAGCGGGGGCCTCCTACAATGAGCAGTTCTTC. Complete variable domain (other parts from reference TRBV5-1 and TRBJ2-1): KAGVTQTPRYLIKTRGQQVTLSCSPISGHRSVSWYQQTPGQGLQFLFEYFSETQRNKGNFPGRFSGRQFSNSRSEMNVSTLELGDSALYLCASSLTLAGASYNEQFFGPGTRLTVL.

The chain carries TRBV7-9 and TRBJ1-2; weak D call: TRBD1 (6 bases). The germline gives CDR1 SEHNR, CDR2 FQNEAQ (reference sequence). V was shortened by 5 bases and J by 3 bases, with 16 bases between the two germline ends. The CDR3 covers 15 residues. The CDR3 protein is CASSPPGAGDYGYTF. CDR3 coding DNA: TGTGCCAGCAGCCCCCCTGGGGCAGGGGACTATGGCTACACCTTC.